This is a list of T cell receptor beta chains from one sample in a study of blood T cell repertoires in COVID-19. Some clones are missing from TCRdb's copy, which holds only in-frame ones; the method was immunoSEQ multiplex PCR. In the table there are about 100,000 clones, 75% to 90% of which are singletons. The sequencing input was peripheral blood. These receptor sequences come from a man older than 75 with acute or convalescent COVID-19. Both conserved end residues are trimmed from each CDR3. D genes are given only for firm matches. Clone size is shown for a subset of rows, as once, few, many or a class of expanded clone.

d_gene: TRBD1; v_gene: TRBV6-5; abundance: -; CDR3aa: ASSYSTGEMNTEAF
d_gene: TRBD1; v_gene: TRBV29-1; abundance: once; CDR3aa: SVSEGQGGYT
d_gene: TRBD1; v_gene: TRBV2; abundance: -; CDR3aa: ASIPGQGRHTIY
d_gene: TRBD2; v_gene: TRBV3-1/TRBV3-2; abundance: -; CDR3aa: ASSQEPAGFAGASYEQY
d_gene: -; v_gene: TRBV19; abundance: -; CDR3aa: ASSIRGEGVKQY
d_gene: -; v_gene: TRBV5-4; abundance: -; CDR3aa: ASSLMRVSTDTQY
d_gene: TRBD2; v_gene: TRBV7-2; abundance: -; CDR3aa: ASSLEGLAGVEQF
d_gene: TRBD2; v_gene: TRBV7-9; abundance: -; CDR3aa: ASSPAGTSGRITYEQY
d_gene: -; v_gene: TRBV7-2; abundance: -; CDR3aa: ASSLMRVRGYT
d_gene: TRBD1; v_gene: TRBV25-1; abundance: -; CDR3aa: ASSDLDREVEAF
d_gene: TRBD2; v_gene: TRBV7-2; abundance: -; CDR3aa: ASSLGTSGRKY
d_gene: -; v_gene: TRBV19; abundance: -; CDR3aa: ASSINRVGEQY
d_gene: -; v_gene: TRBV6-1; abundance: -; CDR3aa: ASSELANYNEQF
d_gene: TRBD1; v_gene: TRBV5-1; abundance: -; CDR3aa: ASSLGQGVDTQY
d_gene: TRBD2; v_gene: TRBV7-6; abundance: once; CDR3aa: ASSSLAGGPGNTGELF
d_gene: TRBD1; v_gene: TRBV24-1; abundance: -; CDR3aa: ATSDSRTGTSGQF
d_gene: -; v_gene: TRBV20-1; abundance: -; CDR3aa: SVQKETQY
d_gene: -; v_gene: TRBV7-9; abundance: -; CDR3aa: ASSPVSTDTQY
d_gene: TRBD2; v_gene: TRBV5-4; abundance: -; CDR3aa: ASSLLGRGYNEQF
d_gene: -; v_gene: TRBV28; abundance: -; CDR3aa: ASRPVPGGGNTEAF
d_gene: TRBD2; v_gene: TRBV28; abundance: -; CDR3aa: ASSLVGLAGNYEQY
d_gene: TRBD2; v_gene: TRBV15; abundance: -; CDR3aa: ATRESLAGLGREQF
d_gene: TRBD1; v_gene: TRBV27; abundance: -; CDR3aa: ASTRGTGVQDTQY
d_gene: TRBD1; v_gene: TRBV6-1; abundance: -; CDR3aa: ASSEAATGHQPQH
d_gene: TRBD1; v_gene: TRBV28; abundance: -; CDR3aa: ASLGQGRGNTEAF
d_gene: TRBD2; v_gene: TRBV6-4; abundance: -; CDR3aa: ASSELAGISTDTQY
d_gene: TRBD1; v_gene: TRBV19; abundance: -; CDR3aa: ASSIGQGARLAF
d_gene: -; v_gene: TRBV27; abundance: -; CDR3aa: ASSLGLAPDTQY
d_gene: TRBD1; v_gene: TRBV28; abundance: -; CDR3aa: ASSSRDRDQETQY
d_gene: -; v_gene: TRBV19; abundance: -; CDR3aa: ASSIGGGYNEQF
d_gene: -; v_gene: TRBV4-1; abundance: -; CDR3aa: ASSQDADFQGNSPLH
d_gene: TRBD1; v_gene: TRBV4-2; abundance: -; CDR3aa: ASSQDQGTGAGELF
d_gene: TRBD1; v_gene: TRBV7-9; abundance: -; CDR3aa: ASKPETGTGGLSDEQY
d_gene: -; v_gene: TRBV30; abundance: -; CDR3aa: AWSIAAFNTGELF
d_gene: TRBD2; v_gene: TRBV3-1/TRBV3-2; abundance: once; CDR3aa: ASSQVASGYNEQF
d_gene: -; v_gene: TRBV18; abundance: -; CDR3aa: ASAAGVDGYT
d_gene: -; v_gene: TRBV28; abundance: -; CDR3aa: ASSRADSSYEQY
d_gene: TRBD1; v_gene: TRBV2; abundance: -; CDR3aa: ASSDRGYEQY
d_gene: TRBD2; v_gene: TRBV7-2; abundance: -; CDR3aa: ASSLDGRLGNTQY
d_gene: TRBD2; v_gene: TRBV7-9; abundance: -; CDR3aa: ASSRLAGEYYEQY
d_gene: TRBD1; v_gene: TRBV6-2/TRBV6-3; abundance: -; CDR3aa: ASSSRGQGSNEQF
d_gene: -; v_gene: TRBV7-9; abundance: -; CDR3aa: ASSSTGIKWF
d_gene: -; v_gene: TRBV24-1; abundance: -; CDR3aa: ATSRLDSNTGELF
d_gene: -; v_gene: TRBV4-1; abundance: -; CDR3aa: ASNPGSSTMNTEAF
d_gene: TRBD2; v_gene: TRBV28; abundance: -; CDR3aa: ASSFTSGRADTQY
d_gene: -; v_gene: TRBV24-1; abundance: once; CDR3aa: ATSSLGARTGELF
d_gene: TRBD2; v_gene: TRBV19; abundance: -; CDR3aa: ASSPGTSGFSYEQY
d_gene: TRBD1; v_gene: TRBV28; abundance: -; CDR3aa: ASTLTGRPLRSNEQF
d_gene: TRBD2; v_gene: TRBV6-1; abundance: -; CDR3aa: ASSKGLAGAGRTQY
d_gene: -; v_gene: TRBV3-1/TRBV3-2; abundance: -; CDR3aa: ASSQPSGGEQF
d_gene: -; v_gene: TRBV19; abundance: -; CDR3aa: ASSETDSLGGYT
d_gene: TRBD1; v_gene: TRBV28; abundance: -; CDR3aa: ATLDRSYYGYT